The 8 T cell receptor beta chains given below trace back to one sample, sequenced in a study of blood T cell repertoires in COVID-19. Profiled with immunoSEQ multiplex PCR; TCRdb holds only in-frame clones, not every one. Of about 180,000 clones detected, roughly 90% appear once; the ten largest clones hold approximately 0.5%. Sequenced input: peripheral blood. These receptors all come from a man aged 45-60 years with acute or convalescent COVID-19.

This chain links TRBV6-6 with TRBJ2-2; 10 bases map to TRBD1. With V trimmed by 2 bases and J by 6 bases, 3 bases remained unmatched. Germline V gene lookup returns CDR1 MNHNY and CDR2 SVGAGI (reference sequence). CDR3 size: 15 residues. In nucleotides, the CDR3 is TGTGCCAGCAGTTACGGGACAGGGGTGGCCGGGGAGCTGTTTTTT. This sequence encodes CASSYGTGVAGELFF.

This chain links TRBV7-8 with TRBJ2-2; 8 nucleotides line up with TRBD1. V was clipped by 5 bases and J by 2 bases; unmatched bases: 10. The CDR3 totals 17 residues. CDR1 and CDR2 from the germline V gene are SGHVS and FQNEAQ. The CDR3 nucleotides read TGTGCCAGCAGCCTCCGACAGGGGCGCGAAAACACCGGGGAGCTGTTTTTT. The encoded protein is CASSLRQGRENTGELFF.

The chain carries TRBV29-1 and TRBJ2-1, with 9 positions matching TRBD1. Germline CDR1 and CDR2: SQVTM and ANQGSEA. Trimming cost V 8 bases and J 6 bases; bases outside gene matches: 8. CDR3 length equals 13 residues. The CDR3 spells CSTRDREFNEQFF. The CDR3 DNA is TGCAGCACCCGGGACAGGGAATTCAATGAGCAGTTCTTC.

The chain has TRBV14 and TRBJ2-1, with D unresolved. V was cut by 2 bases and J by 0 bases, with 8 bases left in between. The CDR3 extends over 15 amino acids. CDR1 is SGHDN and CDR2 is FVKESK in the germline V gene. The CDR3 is CASSQFASSYNEQFF. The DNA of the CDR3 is TGTGCCAGCAGCCAATTCGCCAGCTCCTACAATGAGCAGTTCTTC.

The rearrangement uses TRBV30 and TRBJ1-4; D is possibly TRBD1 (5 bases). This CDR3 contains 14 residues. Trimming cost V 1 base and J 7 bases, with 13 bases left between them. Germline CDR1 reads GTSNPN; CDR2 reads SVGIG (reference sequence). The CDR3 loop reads CAWSETGPGEKLFF. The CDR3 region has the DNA TGTGCCTGGAGTGAAACAGGCCCGGGTGAAAAACTGTTTTTT.

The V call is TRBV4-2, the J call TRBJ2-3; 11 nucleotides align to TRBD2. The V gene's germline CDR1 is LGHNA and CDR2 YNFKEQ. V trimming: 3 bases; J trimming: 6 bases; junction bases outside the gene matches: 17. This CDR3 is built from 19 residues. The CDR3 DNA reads TGTGCCAGCAGCCACGACCCGGGGGATAGCGGGAGGGCCGGGGATACGCAGTATTTT. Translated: CASSHDPGDSGRAGDTQYF.

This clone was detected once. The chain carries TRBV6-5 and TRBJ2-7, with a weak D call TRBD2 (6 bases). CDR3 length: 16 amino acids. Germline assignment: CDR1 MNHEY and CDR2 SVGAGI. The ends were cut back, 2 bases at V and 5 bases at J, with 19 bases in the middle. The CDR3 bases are TGTGCCAGCAGTTACAAATCAAGTGGAGGGGCCCACGAGCAGTACTTC. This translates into CASSYKSSGGAHEQYF.

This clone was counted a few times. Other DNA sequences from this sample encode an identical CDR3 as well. CDR3 DNA: TGTGCCAGCAGCTTAGACGGAGCTAACTATGGCTACACCTTC. Encoded protein: CASSLDGANYGYTF. J is TRBJ1-2 and V is TRBV7-2; D gene unclear. Per germline, CDR1 SGHTA and CDR2 FQGNSA. Trimming pared 1 base from V and 0 bases from J, leaving 6 bases between. The CDR3 loop spans 14 amino acids.